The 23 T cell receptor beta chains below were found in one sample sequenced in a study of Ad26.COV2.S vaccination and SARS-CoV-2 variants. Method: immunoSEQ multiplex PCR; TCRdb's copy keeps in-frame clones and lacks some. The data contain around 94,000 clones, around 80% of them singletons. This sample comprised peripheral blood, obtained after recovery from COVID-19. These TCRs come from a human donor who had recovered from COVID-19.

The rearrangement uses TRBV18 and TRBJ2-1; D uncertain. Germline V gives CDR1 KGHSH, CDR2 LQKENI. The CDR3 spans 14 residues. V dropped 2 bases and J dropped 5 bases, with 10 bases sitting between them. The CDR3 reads CASSPNPKDNEQFF. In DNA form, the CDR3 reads TGTGCCAGCTCACCAAACCCAAAGGACAATGAGCAGTTCTTC.

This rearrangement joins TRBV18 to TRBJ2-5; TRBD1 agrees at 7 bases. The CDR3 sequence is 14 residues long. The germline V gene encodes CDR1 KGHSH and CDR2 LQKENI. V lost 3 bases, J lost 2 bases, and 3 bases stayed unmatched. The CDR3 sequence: CASSPTGPQETQYF. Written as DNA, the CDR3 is TGTGCCAGCTCACCGACAGGGCCACAAGAGACCCAGTACTTC.

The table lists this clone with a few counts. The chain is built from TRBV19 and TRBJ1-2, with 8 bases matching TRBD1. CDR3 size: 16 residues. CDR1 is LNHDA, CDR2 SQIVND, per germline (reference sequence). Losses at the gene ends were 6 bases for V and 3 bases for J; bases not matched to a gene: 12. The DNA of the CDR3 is TGTGCCAGTAGATCCCGGGACAGGCAGCAATACTATGGCTACACCTTC. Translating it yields CASRSRDRQQYYGYTF.

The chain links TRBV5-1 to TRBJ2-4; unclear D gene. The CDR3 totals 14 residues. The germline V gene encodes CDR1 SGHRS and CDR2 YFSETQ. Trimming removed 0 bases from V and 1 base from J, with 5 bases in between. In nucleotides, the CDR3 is TGCGCCAGCAGCTTGGAGGAGGCCAAAAACATTCAGTACTTC. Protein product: CASSLEEAKNIQYF.

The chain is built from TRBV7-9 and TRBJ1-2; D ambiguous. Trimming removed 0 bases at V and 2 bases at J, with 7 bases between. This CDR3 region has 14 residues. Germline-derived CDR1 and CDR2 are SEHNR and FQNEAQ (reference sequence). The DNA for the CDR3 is TGTGCCAGCAGCTTAGCTACGGACAACTATGGCTACACCTTC. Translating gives CASSLATDNYGYTF. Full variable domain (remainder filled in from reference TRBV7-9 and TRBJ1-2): DTGVSQNPRHKITKRGQNVTFRCDPISEHNRLYWYRQTLGQGPEFLTYFQNEAQLEKSRLLSDRFSAERPKGSFSTLEIQRTEQGDSAMYLCASSLATDNYGYTFGSGTRLTVV.

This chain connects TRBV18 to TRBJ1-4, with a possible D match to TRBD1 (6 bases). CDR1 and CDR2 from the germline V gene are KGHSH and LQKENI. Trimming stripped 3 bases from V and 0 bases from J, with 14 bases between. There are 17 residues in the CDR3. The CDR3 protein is CASSPRTATATNEKLFF. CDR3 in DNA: TGTGCCAGCTCACCGAGGACAGCCACTGCAACTAATGAAAAACTGTTTTTT.

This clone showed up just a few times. For the CDR3, the DNA is TGTGCCAGCAGCTTGGAGGGTTTCTCCTATAATTCACCCCTCCACTTT. Residues: CASSLEGFSYNSPLHF. This chain connects TRBV5-6 to TRBJ1-6; D unclear. This CDR3 has 16 amino acids. Germline assignment: CDR1 SGHDT and CDR2 YYEEEE. Trimming pared 0 bases from V and 0 bases from J, leaving 7 bases between.

The CDR3 DNA follows: TGTGCCAGCAGTGGGCACCGACCGACTAATAATTCACCCCTCCACTTT. Its protein product is CASSGHRPTNNSPLHF. The V call is TRBV2, the J call TRBJ1-6; D is unclear. The V end lost 4 bases, the J end lost 5 bases, and 15 bases lay between the germline ends. CDR1 and CDR2 from the germline V gene are SNHLY and FYNNEI. This CDR3 is built from 16 residues. Using reference TRBV2 and TRBJ1-6 for the parts outside the CDR3, the full variable domain is EPEVTQTPSHQVTQMGQEVILRCVPISNHLYFYWYRQILGQKVEFLVSFYNNEISEKSEIFDDQFSVERPDGSNFTLKIRSTKLEDSAMYFCASSGHRPTNNSPLHFGNGTRLTVT.

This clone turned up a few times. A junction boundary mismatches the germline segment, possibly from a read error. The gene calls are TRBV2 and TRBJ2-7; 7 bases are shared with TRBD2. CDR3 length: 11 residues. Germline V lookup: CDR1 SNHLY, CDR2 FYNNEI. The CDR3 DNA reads TGTGCCAGCAGGAATTTGAGGGGAGGGGACTTC. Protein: CASRNLRGGDF.

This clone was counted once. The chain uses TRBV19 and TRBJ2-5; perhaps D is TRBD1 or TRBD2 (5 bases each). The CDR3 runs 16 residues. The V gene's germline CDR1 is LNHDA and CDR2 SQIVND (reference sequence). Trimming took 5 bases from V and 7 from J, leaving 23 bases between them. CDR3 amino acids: CASSRIRGDGFGTQYF. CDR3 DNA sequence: TGTGCCAGTAGTCGGATCCGGGGCGACGGGTTCGGGACCCAGTACTTC.

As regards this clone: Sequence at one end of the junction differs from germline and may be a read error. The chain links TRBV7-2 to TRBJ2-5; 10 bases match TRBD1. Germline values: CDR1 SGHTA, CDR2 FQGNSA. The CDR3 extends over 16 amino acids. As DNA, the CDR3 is TGTGCCAGCAGCCTAGCCGGACAGGGGGTGTTGGAGACCCAGTACTTC. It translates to CASSLAGQGVLETQYF. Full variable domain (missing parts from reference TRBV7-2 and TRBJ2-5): GAGVSQSPSNKVTEKGKDVELRCDPISGHTALYWYRQSLGQGLEFLIYFQGNSAPDKSGLPSDRFSAERTGGSVSTLTIQRTQQEDSAVYLCASSLAGQGVLETQYFGPGTRLLVL.

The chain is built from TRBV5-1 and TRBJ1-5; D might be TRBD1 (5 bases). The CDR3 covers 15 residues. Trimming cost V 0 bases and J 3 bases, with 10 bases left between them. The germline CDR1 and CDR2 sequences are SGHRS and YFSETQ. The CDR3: CASSLGTPTNQPQHF. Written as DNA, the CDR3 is TGCGCCAGCAGCTTGGGGACACCAACCAATCAGCCCCAGCATTTT.

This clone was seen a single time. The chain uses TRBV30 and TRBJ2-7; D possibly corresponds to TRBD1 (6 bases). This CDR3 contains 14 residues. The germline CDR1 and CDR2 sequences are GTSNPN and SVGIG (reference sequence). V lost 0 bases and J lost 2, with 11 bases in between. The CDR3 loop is CAWSVVGHPYEQYF. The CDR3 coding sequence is TGTGCCTGGAGTGTAGTGGGACACCCCTACGAGCAGTACTTC.

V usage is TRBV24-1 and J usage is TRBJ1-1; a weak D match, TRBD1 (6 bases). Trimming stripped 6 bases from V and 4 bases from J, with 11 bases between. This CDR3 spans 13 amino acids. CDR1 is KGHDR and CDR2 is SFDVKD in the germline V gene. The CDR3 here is CATSRRGGTEAFF. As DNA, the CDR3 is TGTGCCACCAGTCGGAGGGGGGGCACTGAAGCTTTCTTT.

The CDR3, as DNA: TGTGCCAGCAGACAGGGGGCAGGGAACATTCAGTACTTC. Translation: CASRQGAGNIQYF. The J gene is TRBJ2-4, the V gene TRBV12-3 or TRBV12-4; TRBD1 agrees at 9 bases. CDR3 size: 13 residues. After removal of 6 bases from V and 7 bases from J, the junction contained 4 bases not matched to a gene.

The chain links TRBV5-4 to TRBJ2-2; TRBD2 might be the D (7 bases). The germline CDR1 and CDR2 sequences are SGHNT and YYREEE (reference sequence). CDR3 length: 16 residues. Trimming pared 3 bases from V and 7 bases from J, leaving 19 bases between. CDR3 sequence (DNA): TGTGCCAGCAGCTCCGGGGGGCGGAGGCTCGGCGGGGAGCTGTTTTTT. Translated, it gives CASSSGGRRLGGELFF.

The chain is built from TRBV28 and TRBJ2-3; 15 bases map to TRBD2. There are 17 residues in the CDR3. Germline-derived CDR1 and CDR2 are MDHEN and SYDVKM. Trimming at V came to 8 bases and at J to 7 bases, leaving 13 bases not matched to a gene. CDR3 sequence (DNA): TGTGCCAGCCAAGCCCCCGGACTAGCGGGGGGGCATTATACGCAGTATTTT. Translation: CASQAPGLAGGHYTQYF.

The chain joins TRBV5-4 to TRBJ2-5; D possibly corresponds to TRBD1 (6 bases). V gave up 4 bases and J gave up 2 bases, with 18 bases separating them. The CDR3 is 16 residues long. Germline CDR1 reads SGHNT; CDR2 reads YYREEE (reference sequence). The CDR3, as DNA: TGTGCCAGCAGCAGGCCCCGAAAGGGGGAACAAGAGACCCAGTACTTC. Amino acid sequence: CASSRPRKGEQETQYF.

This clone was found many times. The CDR3 coding sequence is TGTGCCAGCAGACCCTCGGAGTCGAACACTGAAGCTTTCTTT. It specifies CASRPSESNTEAFF. This chain connects TRBV11-2 to TRBJ1-1; D is undetermined. The CDR3 spans 14 residues. Germline CDR1 and CDR2: SGHAT and FQNNGV. Deletions cut 6 bases from V and 1 base from J, with 12 bases between.

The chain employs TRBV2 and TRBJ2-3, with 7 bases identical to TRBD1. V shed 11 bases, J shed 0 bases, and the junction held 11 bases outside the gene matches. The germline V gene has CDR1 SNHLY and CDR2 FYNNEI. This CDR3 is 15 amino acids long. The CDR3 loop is CAGKRDSGSTDTQYF. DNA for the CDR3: TGTGCCGGCAAAAGGGACAGCGGTAGCACAGATACGCAGTATTTT.

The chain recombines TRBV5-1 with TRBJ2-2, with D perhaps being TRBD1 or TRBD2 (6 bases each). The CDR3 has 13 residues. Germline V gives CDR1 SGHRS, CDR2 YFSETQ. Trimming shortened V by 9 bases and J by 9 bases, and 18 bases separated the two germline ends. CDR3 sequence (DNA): TGCGCCACCACCCCCAGGGGAGGACGGGAGCTGTTTTTT. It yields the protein CATTPRGGRELFF.

The DNA for the CDR3 is TGTGCCATCAGTCCGGGGATGAACACTGAAGCTTTCTTT. This codes for CAISPGMNTEAFF. V usage is TRBV10-3 and J usage is TRBJ1-1, with D hard to call. The CDR3 loop spans 13 amino acids. CDR1 ENHRY and CDR2 SYGVKD come from the germline V gene. Trimming stripped 5 bases from V and 0 bases from J, with 7 bases between.

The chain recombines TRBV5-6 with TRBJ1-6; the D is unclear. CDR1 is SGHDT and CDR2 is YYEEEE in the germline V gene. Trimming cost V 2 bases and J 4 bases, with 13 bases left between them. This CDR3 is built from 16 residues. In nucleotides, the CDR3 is TGTGCCAGCAGCTTCTCCGGAGTGGGTTATAATTCACCCCTCCACTTT. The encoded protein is CASSFSGVGYNSPLHF.